These 21 T cell receptor beta chains were sequenced from one sample in a study of early stage breast cancer tumors. Here immunoSEQ multiplex PCR was the method, and the copy in TCRdb shows in-frame clones only, minus some. The table includes tens of thousands of clones, 65% to 80% detected once. Input material: blood. The receptors here all came from a person aged 55 to 70 with breast cancer.

The CDR3 region has the DNA TGCGCCAGCAGCTTGGTGGGGAGGAGAGCTAATGAAAAACTGTTTTTT. Protein product: CASSLVGRRANEKLFF. The V gene is TRBV5-1, the J gene TRBJ1-4; D not certain. The CDR3 is made up of 16 amino acids. Germline assignment: CDR1 SGHRS and CDR2 YFSETQ. V lost 0 bases and J lost 3, with 12 bases in between.

The chain recombines TRBV11-3 with TRBJ2-2; TRBD1 or TRBD2 may be the D gene (6 bases each). Deletions cut 6 bases from V and 2 bases from J, with 10 bases between. This CDR3 is built from 14 residues. Looked up from germline, CDR1 is SGHNT and CDR2 is YENEEA. The CDR3 protein is CASSSGANTGELFF. The DNA for the CDR3 is TGTGCCAGCAGTTCGGGGGCTAACACCGGGGAGCTGTTTTTT.

This clone was seen a few times. V gene TRBV28 combines with J gene TRBJ2-4; D is undetermined. CDR1 and CDR2 (germline): MDHEN, SYDVKM. The CDR3 has 13 amino acids. Between the trimmed V and J ends, which lost 2 bases and 6 bases, there was a span of 8 bases. CDR3 amino acids: CASSLGGRNIQYF. DNA for the CDR3: TGTGCCAGCAGTTTAGGCGGTCGAAACATTCAGTACTTC. Combining the CDR3 with reference TRBV28 and TRBJ2-4 gives the whole variable domain DVKVTQSSRYLVKRTGEKVFLECVQDMDHENMFWYRQDPGLGLRLIYFSYDVKMKEKGDIPEGYSVSREKKERFSLILESASTNQTSMYLCASSLGGRNIQYFGAGTRLSVL.

This chain joins TRBV30 and TRBJ1-4; the D gene is possibly TRBD1 (5 bases). Trimming shortened V by 3 bases and J by 3 bases, and 11 bases separated the two germline ends. The CDR3 has 14 amino acids. Germline CDR1 and CDR2: GTSNPN and SVGIG (reference sequence). As DNA, the CDR3 is TGTGCCTGGAGGGGGCAGGGATCTAATGAAAAACTGTTTTTT. Amino acids: CAWRGQGSNEKLFF.

The chain recombines TRBV4-2 with TRBJ1-4; 12 bases are shared with TRBD1. The CDR3 length is 17 residues. The ends lost 0 bases at V and 7 bases at J; junction bases unmatched: 6. CDR1 and CDR2 from the germline V gene are LGHNA and YNFKEQ. Here the CDR3 reads CASSQDGTGGVVEKLFF. CDR3 DNA: TGTGCCAGCAGCCAAGATGGGACAGGGGGCGTTGTTGAAAAACTGTTTTTT.

Worth noting for this clone: Other DNA sequences in this sample translate to the same CDR3. The chain couples TRBV2 to TRBJ2-1, with D tentatively TRBD2 (5 bases). The CDR3 is 12 amino acids. Trimming left V 5 bases short and J 4 bases short, with 6 bases between. The V gene's germline CDR1 is SNHLY and CDR2 FYNNEI. CDR3 region: CASSPGYNEQFF. The CDR3 nucleotides are TGTGCCAGCAGTCCGGGGTACAATGAGCAGTTCTTC.

This chain joins TRBV6-9 and TRBJ1-1; D gene uncertain. Deletions cut 1 base from V and 1 base from J, with 13 bases between. Germline V gene lookup returns CDR1 MNHGY and CDR2 SVAAGI. The CDR3 has 16 residues. The CDR3 is CASSYFGERGNTEAFF. The DNA of the CDR3 is TGTGCCAGCAGTTATTTTGGGGAAAGAGGGAACACTGAAGCTTTCTTT.

This clone appeared once. This chain connects TRBV18 to TRBJ2-7; D not certain. Trimming removed 1 base at V and 3 bases at J, with 7 bases between. Germline CDR1 reads KGHSH; CDR2 reads LQKENI. CDR3 length equals 13 residues. The CDR3 coding sequence is TGTGCCAGCTCACCACTGAGAGGCTACGAGCAGTACTTC. As protein: CASSPLRGYEQYF.

The chain is built from TRBV27 and TRBJ1-1, with TRBD1 identical over 9 bases. CDR3 length: 15 amino acids. Trimming cost V 5 bases and J 5 bases; bases outside gene matches: 9. CDR1 MNHEY and CDR2 SMNVEV come from the germline V gene (reference sequence). CDR3 residues: CASSPRDRVGTEAFF. In DNA, the CDR3 is TGTGCCAGCAGTCCCCGGGACAGGGTAGGGACTGAAGCTTTCTTT.

The chain couples TRBV5-1 to TRBJ2-5, with TRBD2 matching over 10 bases. CDR3 length: 15 amino acids. The V gene's germline CDR1 is SGHRS and CDR2 YFSETQ. After removal of 7 bases from V and 4 bases from J, the junction contained 10 bases not matched to a gene. The DNA of the CDR3 is TGCGCCAGCCGGGAACTAGCGGGACGGGGAGAGACCCAGTACTTC. Its protein is CASRELAGRGETQYF.

The rearrangement uses TRBV5-6 and TRBJ1-6; D ambiguous. The CDR3 is 15 amino acids. V was clipped by 0 bases and J by 7 bases, with 11 bases between them. The V gene's germline CDR1 is SGHDT and CDR2 YYEEEE. Here the CDR3 reads CASSLEYRTNSPLHF. In DNA form, the CDR3 reads TGTGCCAGCAGCTTGGAGTACAGAACAAATTCACCCCTCCACTTT.

This chain uses TRBV19 with TRBJ2-5; 8 bases agree with TRBD1. This CDR3 contains 14 residues. Per the germline V gene, CDR1 is LNHDA and CDR2 is SQIVND (reference sequence). V trimming: 8 bases; J trimming: 1 base; junction bases outside the gene matches: 6. The CDR3 DNA reads as TGTGCCAGTGCGGGGCAGGGGGCCCAAGAGACCCAGTACTTC. Its translation is CASAGQGAQETQYF.

This chain uses TRBV29-1 with TRBJ2-7, with TRBD1 matching over 7 bases. Trimming cost V 4 bases and J 5 bases; bases outside gene matches: 11. This CDR3 is built from 14 residues. The germline V gene encodes CDR1 SQVTM and CDR2 ANQGSEA. The CDR3 bases are TGCAGCGTTGCCCTCGGGACAGAGCCGAACGAGCAGTACTTC. Its protein product is CSVALGTEPNEQYF.

The CDR3, as DNA: TGTGCCAGCAGCTTAGAAAGACAGGGCAATCAGCCCCAGCATTTT. Translating it yields CASSLERQGNQPQHF. The rearrangement links TRBV7-8 to TRBJ1-5, with D possibly matching TRBD1 (6 bases). The germline gives CDR1 SGHVS, CDR2 FQNEAQ. The germline V and J ends were trimmed by 1 base and 2 bases, with 9 bases remaining between them. The CDR3 length is 15 residues. Filled out from reference TRBV7-8 and TRBJ1-5, the complete variable domain reads GAGVSQSPRYKVAKRGQDVALRCDPISGHVSLFWYQQALGQGPEFLTYFQNEAQLDKSGLPSDRFFAERPEGSVSTLKIQRTQQEDSAVYLCASSLERQGNQPQHFGDGTRLSIL.

CDR3: CASSPSFGRTDTQYF. DNA of the CDR3: TGTGCCAGCAGCCCCTCTTTCGGGCGCACAGATACGCAGTATTTT. V and J are TRBV7-2 and TRBJ2-3; no reliable D call. Germline V gene sequence: CDR1 SGHTA, CDR2 FQGNSA. Trimming stripped 5 bases from V and 1 base from J, with 13 bases between. CDR3 length: 15 residues.

This chain links TRBV5-1 with TRBJ1-1; D gene ambiguous. The CDR3 totals 13 residues. CDR1 is SGHRS and CDR2 is YFSETQ in the germline V gene. Trimming took 3 bases from V and 5 from J, leaving 11 bases between them. This CDR3 reads CASSSASDTEAFF. CDR3 nucleotide sequence: TGCGCCAGCAGCTCCGCCAGCGATACTGAAGCTTTCTTT.

This rearrangement joins TRBV4-1 to TRBJ1-6; TRBD1 matches 8 bases. J was trimmed by 5 bases and V by 3 bases; bases with no gene match: 6. The germline V gene has CDR1 MGHRA and CDR2 YSYEKL. The CDR3 runs 16 residues. The CDR3 loop reads CASSHLGQGHNSPLHF. Here the CDR3 DNA reads TGCGCCAGCAGCCATCTTGGACAGGGCCATAATTCACCCCTCCACTTT.

CDR3 protein: CASSMGLSSNQPQHF. CDR3 sequence (DNA): TGTGCCAGTAGTATGGGACTTAGTAGCAATCAGCCCCAGCATTTT. This sequence joins TRBV19 and TRBJ1-5, with D possibly TRBD1 on 5 matching bases. Germline CDR1 is LNHDA and CDR2 is SQIVND (reference sequence). The CDR3 length is 15 residues. Trimming took 3 bases from V and 0 from J, leaving 9 bases between them. The variable domain in full, completed from reference TRBV19 and TRBJ1-5, reads DGGITQSPKYLFRKEGQNVTLSCEQNLNHDAMYWYRQDPGQGLRLIYYSQIVNDFQKGDIAEGYSVSREKKESFPLTVTSAQKNPTAFYLCASSMGLSSNQPQHFGDGTRLSIL.

This clone was seen once. The CDR3 spells CASSPAVLAGGDTQYF. The DNA of the CDR3 is TGTGCCAGCAGCCCAGCGGTTCTAGCGGGGGGAGATACGCAGTATTTT. The chain couples TRBV9 to TRBJ2-3; 11 bases are a match to TRBD2. This CDR3 has 16 residues. Unmatched junction bases numbered 9, after V lost 4 bases and J lost 5 bases. The germline V gene has CDR1 SGDLS and CDR2 YYNGEE. Full variable domain (remainder filled in from reference TRBV9 and TRBJ2-3): DSGVTQTPKHLITATGQRVTLRCSPRSGDLSVYWYQQSLDQGLQFLIQYYNGEERAKGNILERFSAQQFPDLHSELNLSSLELGDSALYFCASSPAVLAGGDTQYFGPGTRLTVL.

The table lists this clone with a count of one. The chain joins TRBV15 to TRBJ2-6; D remains ambiguous. CDR1 LNHNV and CDR2 YYDKDF come from the germline V gene (reference sequence). The CDR3 totals 15 residues. V dropped 0 bases and J dropped 2 bases, with 5 bases sitting between them. The CDR3 bases are TGTGCCACCAGCAGAGAGCCGGCTGGGGCCAACGTCCTGACTTTC. This codes for CATSREPAGANVLTF.

The rearrangement uses TRBV19 and TRBJ2-7; weak D call: TRBD2 (6 bases). Trimming pared 7 bases from V and 4 bases from J, leaving 14 bases between. Germline V gene data show CDR1 as LNHDA and CDR2 as SQIVND (reference sequence). This CDR3 comprises 13 residues. The CDR3 here is CASTSSGPYEQYF. The CDR3 DNA reads TGTGCCAGTACCAGTAGCGGACCTTACGAGCAGTACTTC. Combining the CDR3 with reference TRBV19 and TRBJ2-7 gives the whole variable domain DGGITQSPKYLFRKEGQNVTLSCEQNLNHDAMYWYRQDPGQGLRLIYYSQIVNDFQKGDIAEGYSVSREKKESFPLTVTSAQKNPTAFYLCASTSSGPYEQYFGPGTRLTVT.